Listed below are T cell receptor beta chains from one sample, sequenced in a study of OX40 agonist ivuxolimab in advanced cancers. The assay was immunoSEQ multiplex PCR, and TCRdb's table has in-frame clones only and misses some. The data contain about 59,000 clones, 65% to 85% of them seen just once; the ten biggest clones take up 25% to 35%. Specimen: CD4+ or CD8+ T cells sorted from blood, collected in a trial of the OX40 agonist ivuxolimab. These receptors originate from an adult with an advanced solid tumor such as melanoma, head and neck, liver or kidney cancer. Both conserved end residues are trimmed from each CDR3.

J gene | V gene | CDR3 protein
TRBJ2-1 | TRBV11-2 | ASSFRGLSANEQF
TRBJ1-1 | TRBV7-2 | ASSPGQNTEAF
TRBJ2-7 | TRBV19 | ASSISYGSHEQY
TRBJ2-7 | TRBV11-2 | ASSRRGYGTNTDEQY
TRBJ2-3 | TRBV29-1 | SVDSTDTQY
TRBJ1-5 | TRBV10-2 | ASSEWNNQPQH
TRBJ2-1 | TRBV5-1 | ASSRSGGTYNEQF
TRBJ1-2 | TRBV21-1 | ASSSQCRDPINYGYT
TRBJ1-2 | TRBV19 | ASSIWGRQGYT
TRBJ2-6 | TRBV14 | ASSQALTSGANVLT
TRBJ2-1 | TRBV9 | ASSVSGGPYNEQF
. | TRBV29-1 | SVAWTGNYEQY
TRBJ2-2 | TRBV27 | ASSLYEGTRTGELF
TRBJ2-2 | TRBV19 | ASSITGVNTGELF
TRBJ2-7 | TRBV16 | ASSHSAGGYEQY
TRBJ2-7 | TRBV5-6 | ASSLGSTYEQY
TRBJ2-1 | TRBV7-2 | ASSLGLAFDEQF
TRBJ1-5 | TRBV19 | ASSSDRTNQPQH
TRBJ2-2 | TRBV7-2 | ASSLDRITGELF
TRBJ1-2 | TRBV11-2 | ASSLGQGAYYGYT
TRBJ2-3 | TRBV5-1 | ASSLGRELIDTQY
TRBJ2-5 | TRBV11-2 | ASSIGDRGETQY
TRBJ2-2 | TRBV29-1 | SVYEQGWELF
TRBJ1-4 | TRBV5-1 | ASSFQGNEKLF
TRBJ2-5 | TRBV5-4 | ASSLRTSGGWTQY
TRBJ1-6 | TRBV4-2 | ASSQDRTAADNSPLH
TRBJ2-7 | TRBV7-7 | ASSPSAGVGEQY
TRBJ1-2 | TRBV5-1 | ASSFWGSGNYGYT
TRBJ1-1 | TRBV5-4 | ASSLVGTEAF
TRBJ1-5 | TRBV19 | ASSIIPENQPQH
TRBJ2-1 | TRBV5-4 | ASSLGTGAYNEQF
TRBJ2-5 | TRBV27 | ASSLTGWSEETQY
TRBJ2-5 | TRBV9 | ASSVDQETQY
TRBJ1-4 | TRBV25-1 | ASSEGQGNEKLF
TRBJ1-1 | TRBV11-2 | ASSFSSSGRSAEAF
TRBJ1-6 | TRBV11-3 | ASSLGGNSPLH
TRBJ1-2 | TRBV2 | ASSDRQFNYGYT
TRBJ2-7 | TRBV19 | ASSISGLAGFEQY
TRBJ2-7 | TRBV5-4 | ASSSGGRDYEQY
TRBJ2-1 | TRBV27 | ASSLERGRSYNEQF
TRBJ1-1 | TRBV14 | ASSRQGGVTEAF
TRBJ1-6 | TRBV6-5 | ASSTGTGNSPLH
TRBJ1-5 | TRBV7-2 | ASSLAPVGQPQH
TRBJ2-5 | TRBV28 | ASRGGTQETQY
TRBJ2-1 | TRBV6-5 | ASSFRLAGDNEQF
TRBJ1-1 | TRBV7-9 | ASSLRTGAGTEAF
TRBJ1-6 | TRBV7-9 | ASSLSDGNSPLH
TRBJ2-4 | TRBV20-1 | SATYRGIQY
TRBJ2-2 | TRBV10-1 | ASSLAGDTGELF
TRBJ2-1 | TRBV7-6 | ASSFPGGEQF
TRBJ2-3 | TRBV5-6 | ASSLTFSSTDTQY
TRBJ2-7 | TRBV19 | ASRAPGQGNGEQY
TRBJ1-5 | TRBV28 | ASSLLDHGNQPQH